This T cell receptor beta chain was observed in a study of OX40 agonist ivuxolimab in advanced cancers. Germline V gene lookup returns CDR1 SNHLY and CDR2 FYNNEI. The length of the CDR3 is 14 residues. V shed 3 bases and J shed 1 base, with 6 bases lying between them. Clones were sequenced by immunoSEQ multiplex PCR, and TCRdb holds only the in-frame ones, with some missing. The sample lists about 50,000 clones, around nine tenths seen once, with 3.6% in the top ten. This sample comprised CD4+ or CD8+ T cells sorted from blood, obtained in a trial of the OX40 agonist ivuxolimab. The sequence derives from an adult with an advanced solid tumor such as melanoma, head and neck, liver or kidney cancer. The V and J genes are TRBV2 and TRBJ2-2; no clear D gene. The chain's CDR3 is CASSDRRNTGELFF. In DNA, the CDR3 is TGTGCCAGCAGTGACCGGCGGAACACCGGGGAGCTGTTTTTT.